The rows below give T cell receptor beta chains drawn from one sample of a study of T cells expressing NK-cell markers. One entry per CDR3 protein, without DNA, is what TCRdb gives after re-calling the 5' RACE reads. The record lists fewer than 550,000 distinct CDR3 sequences, of which the ten most abundant hold about 1.5%. The sequencing input was blood T cells: a sorted CD56 or NKG2C T cell subset, CD4+ or CD8+ T cells, or bulk PBMC T cells (not recorded which). The receptors here all came from a woman between 45 and 65 years old in good health. The CDR3 runs from the conserved cysteine through the conserved F or W. The order of the fields is J gene, V gene, CDR3 protein.

J gene: TRBJ1-1; V gene: TRBV12-3/TRBV12-4; CDR3 protein: CASSLREGTEAFF
J gene: TRBJ2-1; V gene: TRBV7-9; CDR3 protein: CASSYGPTGDNEQFF
J gene: TRBJ2-3; V gene: TRBV20-1; CDR3 protein: CSASWLAGAPSSTDTQYF
J gene: TRBJ1-4; V gene: TRBV5-1; CDR3 protein: CASKYDRGREKLFF
J gene: TRBJ2-5; V gene: TRBV2; CDR3 protein: CASRLLVETQYF
J gene: TRBJ2-5; V gene: TRBV25-1; CDR3 protein: CASSEESGVQETQYF
J gene: TRBJ2-1; V gene: TRBV27; CDR3 protein: CASKEAGGDNEQFF
J gene: TRBJ2-4; V gene: TRBV2; CDR3 protein: CASTGTDELAKNIQYF
J gene: TRBJ2-3; V gene: TRBV15; CDR3 protein: CATRGYTDTQYF
J gene: TRBJ2-1; V gene: TRBV7-6; CDR3 protein: CASSLAGGQWNEQFF
J gene: TRBJ2-1; V gene: TRBV10-2; CDR3 protein: CATKGDRNYNEQFF
J gene: TRBJ2-1; V gene: TRBV20-1; CDR3 protein: CSAREFTGPTYNEQFF
J gene: TRBJ2-1; V gene: TRBV29-1; CDR3 protein: CSVETPVGSYNEQFF
J gene: TRBJ1-3; V gene: TRBV12-3/TRBV12-4; CDR3 protein: CASTRPGQRNTIYF
J gene: TRBJ2-2; V gene: TRBV11-3; CDR3 protein: CASSGRGNGELFF
J gene: TRBJ2-1; V gene: TRBV7-8; CDR3 protein: CASSPLARDPYNEQFF
J gene: TRBJ2-1; V gene: TRBV11-1; CDR3 protein: CASSPARQGIYNEQFF
J gene: TRBJ1-4; V gene: TRBV6-1; CDR3 protein: CASRGQGIGSEKLFF
J gene: TRBJ2-1; V gene: TRBV7-3; CDR3 protein: CASSLTVGQGSEQFF
J gene: TRBJ1-1; V gene: TRBV4-1; CDR3 protein: CASSQVHGAEAFF
J gene: TRBJ2-3; V gene: TRBV5-1; CDR3 protein: CASSFNGGRGTDTQYF
J gene: TRBJ2-3; V gene: TRBV7-2; CDR3 protein: CASSLRGVTSGRAGTDTQYF
J gene: TRBJ2-7; V gene: TRBV3-1; CDR3 protein: CASSHRAGGQYEQYF
J gene: TRBJ2-2; V gene: TRBV30; CDR3 protein: CAWSVRAGGQTGELFF
J gene: TRBJ2-3; V gene: TRBV10-3; CDR3 protein: CAITPGGPGDTQYF
J gene: TRBJ2-3; V gene: TRBV6-5; CDR3 protein: CASSSMRDRRTDTQYF
J gene: TRBJ2-6; V gene: TRBV28; CDR3 protein: CASSRVSGANVLTF
J gene: TRBJ2-1; V gene: TRBV25-1; CDR3 protein: CASSAGEGGRNEQFF
J gene: TRBJ1-1; V gene: TRBV10-3; CDR3 protein: CATSDRASNTEAFF
J gene: TRBJ2-1; V gene: TRBV11-2; CDR3 protein: CASSFLEDEQFF
J gene: TRBJ2-1; V gene: TRBV29-1; CDR3 protein: CSVEGTSGGTGSYNEQFF
J gene: TRBJ2-2; V gene: TRBV6-5; CDR3 protein: CASSRKSAGELFF
J gene: TRBJ2-4; V gene: TRBV7-8; CDR3 protein: CASSLQTVLAKNIQYF
J gene: TRBJ1-1; V gene: TRBV9; CDR3 protein: CASSAGGGALTEAFF
J gene: TRBJ2-1; V gene: TRBV27; CDR3 protein: CASSLITGVSYNEQFF
J gene: TRBJ2-6; V gene: TRBV25-1; CDR3 protein: CASSEVGAGANVLTF
J gene: TRBJ2-3; V gene: TRBV24-1; CDR3 protein: CATSDFWRSGGDTQYF
J gene: TRBJ2-2; V gene: TRBV7-8; CDR3 protein: CASTAVASVSGELFF
J gene: TRBJ2-1; V gene: TRBV11-2; CDR3 protein: CASSLRGPGEQFF
J gene: TRBJ2-1; V gene: TRBV9; CDR3 protein: CASSVNSPSYNEQFF
J gene: TRBJ1-4; V gene: TRBV10-3; CDR3 protein: CAIRGVSGEKLFF
J gene: TRBJ1-5; V gene: TRBV5-5; CDR3 protein: CASSFGTNSNQPQHF
J gene: TRBJ1-1; V gene: TRBV5-1; CDR3 protein: CASSRPPNTEAFF
J gene: TRBJ2-2; V gene: TRBV19; CDR3 protein: CASNPFPGELFF
J gene: TRBJ2-5; V gene: TRBV20-1; CDR3 protein: CSARDGTSTETQYF
J gene: TRBJ2-2; V gene: TRBV11-1; CDR3 protein: CASSLALAATGELFF
J gene: TRBJ2-6; V gene: TRBV11-3; CDR3 protein: CASRRLAGWEGGANVLTF
J gene: TRBJ2-1; V gene: TRBV20-1; CDR3 protein: CSATEAAGGEQFF
J gene: TRBJ1-2; V gene: TRBV27; CDR3 protein: CASSPMGYAGYTF
J gene: TRBJ2-1; V gene: TRBV10-3; CDR3 protein: CAISESRAANEQFF
J gene: TRBJ2-4; V gene: TRBV27; CDR3 protein: CASSLGAAGGPTKNIQYF
J gene: TRBJ2-7; V gene: TRBV9; CDR3 protein: CASSPHLADYEQYF
J gene: TRBJ2-7; V gene: TRBV20-1; CDR3 protein: CSARMATSYEQYF
J gene: TRBJ2-2; V gene: TRBV7-9; CDR3 protein: CASTWDTYTGELFF
J gene: TRBJ1-2; V gene: TRBV28; CDR3 protein: CATRDRGAGYTF
J gene: TRBJ2-3; V gene: TRBV6-1; CDR3 protein: CAILQGAWTDTQYF
J gene: TRBJ2-1; V gene: TRBV27; CDR3 protein: CASTESGRSYSYNEQFF
J gene: TRBJ2-4; V gene: TRBV6-6; CDR3 protein: CARPPEGGKNIQYF
J gene: TRBJ1-1; V gene: TRBV13; CDR3 protein: CASSFEEGEAFF